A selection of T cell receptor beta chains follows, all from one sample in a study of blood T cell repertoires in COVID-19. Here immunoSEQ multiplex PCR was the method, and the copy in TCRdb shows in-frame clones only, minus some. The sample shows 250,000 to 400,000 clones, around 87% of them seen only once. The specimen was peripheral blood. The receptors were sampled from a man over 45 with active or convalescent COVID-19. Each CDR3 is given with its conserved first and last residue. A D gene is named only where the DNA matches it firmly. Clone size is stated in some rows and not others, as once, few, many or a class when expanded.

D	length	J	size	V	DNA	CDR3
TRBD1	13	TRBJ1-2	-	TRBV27	TGTGCCAGCAGTTCTCAGGGGGCGCTTGGCTACACCTTC	CASSSQGALGYTF
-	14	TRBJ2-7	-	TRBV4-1	TGCGCCAGCAGCCAAGGGCCAGGATTGTACGAGCAGTACTTC	CASSQGPGLYEQYF
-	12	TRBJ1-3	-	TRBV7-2	TGTGCCAGCAGCTTCTATGGAAACACCATATATTTT	CASSFYGNTIYF
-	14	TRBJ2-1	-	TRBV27	TGTGCCAGCAGTTCGGGATTAAGGGTTGGTGAGCAGTTCTTC	CASSSGLRVGEQFF
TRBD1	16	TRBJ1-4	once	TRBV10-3	TGTGCCATCAGTAGGGGACAGGATGGAACTAATGAAAAACTGTTTTTT	CAISRGQDGTNEKLFF
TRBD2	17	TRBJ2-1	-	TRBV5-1	TGCGCCAGCCTGCCGACTAGCGGGAGGGCCAGTTTGAATGAGCAGTTCTTC	CASLPTSGRASLNEQFF
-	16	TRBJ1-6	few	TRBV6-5	TGTGCCAGCAGATACGACAGCTTACCAAATAATTCACCCCTCCACTTT	CASRYDSLPNNSPLHF
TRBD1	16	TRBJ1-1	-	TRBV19	TGTGCCAGTAGTATCCCCAAAACGACAGGGAAGGAAGAAGCTTTCTTT	CASSIPKTTGKEEAFF
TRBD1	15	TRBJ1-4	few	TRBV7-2	TGTGCCAGCAGCTTCCAGGGGGAGACTAATGAAAAACTGTTTTTT	CASSFQGETNEKLFF
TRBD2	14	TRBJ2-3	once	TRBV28	TGTGCCAGCAGTTTATCAGGTAGCGGGGTGGCGCAGTATTTT	CASSLSGSGVAQYF
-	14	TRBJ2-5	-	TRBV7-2	TGTGCCAGCAGCTTAGGGCCTTCATGGGAGACCCAGTACTTC	CASSLGPSWETQYF
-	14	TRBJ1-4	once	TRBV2	TGTGCCAGCAGTAAACAGGGTTTGGGAGAAAAACTGTTTTTT	CASSKQGLGEKLFF
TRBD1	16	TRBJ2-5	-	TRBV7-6	TGTGCCAGCAGCCTTAATACCGCGCAGGGGGAGGAGACCCAGTACTTC	CASSLNTAQGEETQYF
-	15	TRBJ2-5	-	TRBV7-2	TGTGCCAGCAGCTTACTTGGGCTAGCTCAAGAGACCCAGTACTTC	CASSLLGLAQETQYF
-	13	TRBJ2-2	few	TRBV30	TGTGCCTGGGACAGTACGAACACCGGGGAGCTGTTTTTT	CAWDSTNTGELFF
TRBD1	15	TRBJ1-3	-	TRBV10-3	TGTGCCTCCTACCCCGGGACAGGGGTGGGAAACACCATATATTTT	CASYPGTGVGNTIYF
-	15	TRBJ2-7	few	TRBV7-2	TGTGCCAGCAGCTCCAGCAGGGCCAGCTCCTACGAGCAGTACTTC	CASSSSRASSYEQYF
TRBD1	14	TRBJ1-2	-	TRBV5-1	TGCGCCAGCAGCTTTGGCACAGGGGGCGATGGCTACACCTTC	CASSFGTGGDGYTF
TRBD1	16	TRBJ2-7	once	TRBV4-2	TGTGCCAGCAGCCAAGAAACAGGGGGCGTTCTCTACGAGCAGTACTTC	CASSQETGGVLYEQYF
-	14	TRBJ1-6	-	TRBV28	TGTGCCAGCATAGGGGGGGCCGGGGGTTCACCCCTCCACTTT	CASIGGAGGSPLHF
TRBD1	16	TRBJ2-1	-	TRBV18	TGTGCCAGCTCACCCCCAGGACAGGGGGTCTACAATGAGCAGTTCTTC	CASSPPGQGVYNEQFF
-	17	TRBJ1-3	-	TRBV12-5	TGTGCTAGTGGTTTGGCGACAGAGAAGAGCTCTGGAAACACCATATATTTT	CASGLATEKSSGNTIYF
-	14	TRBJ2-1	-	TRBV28	TGTGCCAGCAGTTTCCGGGACTTTTACAATGAGCAGTTCTTC	CASSFRDFYNEQFF
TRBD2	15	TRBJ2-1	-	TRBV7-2	TGTGCCAGCAGCTTAGGCGGGGGGCACTACAATGAGCAGTTCTTC	CASSLGGGHYNEQFF
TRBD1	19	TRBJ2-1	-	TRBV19	TGTGCCAGTAGTATACCGCCGGGACAGGGGGCAGGGTCCTACAATGAGCAGTTCTTC	CASSIPPGQGAGSYNEQFF
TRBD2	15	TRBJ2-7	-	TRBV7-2	TGTGCCAGCAGCTTAGGGGGACTAGCGGCCTACGAGCAGTACTTC	CASSLGGLAAYEQYF
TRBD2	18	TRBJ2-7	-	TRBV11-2	TGTGCCAGCAGCTTAGGGACGGGACTAGCGGGAGCGAGTTACGAGCAGTACTTC	CASSLGTGLAGASYEQYF
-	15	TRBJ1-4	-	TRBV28	TGTGCCAGCTCAATCGGAGGGGGGGTTCGTGAAAAACTGTTTTTT	CASSIGGGVREKLFF
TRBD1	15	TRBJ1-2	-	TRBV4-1	TGCGCCAGCAGCTTACAGAGGACAGGCTCCTATGGCTACACCTTC	CASSLQRTGSYGYTF
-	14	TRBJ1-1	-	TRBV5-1	TGCGCCAGCAGCCCTTTTGCGGGGGGCGGTGAAGCTTTCTTT	CASSPFAGGGEAFF
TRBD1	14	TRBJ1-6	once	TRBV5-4	TGTGCCAGCAGCATAGGACAGGGGGGCTCAACCCTCCACTTT	CASSIGQGGSTLHF
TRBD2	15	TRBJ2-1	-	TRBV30	TGTGCCTGGAGTGGAAGCGGGGGATATTTGAATGAGCAGTTCTTC	CAWSGSGGYLNEQFF
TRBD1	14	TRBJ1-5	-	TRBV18	TGTGCCAGCTCACAAACAGGGGACCCACAGCCCCAGCATTTT	CASSQTGDPQPQHF
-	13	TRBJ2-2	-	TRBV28	TGTGCCAGCAGTTTCCGAAGCTGGGGGGAGCTGTTTTTT	CASSFRSWGELFF
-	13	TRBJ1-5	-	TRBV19	TGTGCCAGTAGTATCGAGGGAGGTCAGCCCCAGCATTTT	CASSIEGGQPQHF
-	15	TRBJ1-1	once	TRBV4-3	TGCGCCAGCAGCCAAGCCGCCGGAGAGAACACTGAAGCTTTCTTT	CASSQAAGENTEAFF
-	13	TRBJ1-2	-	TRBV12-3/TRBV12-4	TGTGCCAGCAGTTTAGCCAGGGTCTATGGCTACACCTTC	CASSLARVYGYTF
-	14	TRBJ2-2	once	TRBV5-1	TGCGCCAGCAGCTTGGACAGAGACACCGGGGAGCTGTTTTTT	CASSLDRDTGELFF
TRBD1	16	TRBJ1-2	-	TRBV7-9	TGTGCCAGCAACCCAGGACAGGGGGACGGTAACTATGGCTACACCTTC	CASNPGQGDGNYGYTF
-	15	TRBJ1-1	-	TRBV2	TGTGCCAGCAGTGCCAGGTTGGGGGGGAACACTGAAGCTTTCTTT	CASSARLGGNTEAFF
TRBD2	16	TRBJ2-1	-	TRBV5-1	TGCGCCAGCAGCTTGGCGGGACTAGCGGATCGTAATGAGCAGTTCTTC	CASSLAGLADRNEQFF
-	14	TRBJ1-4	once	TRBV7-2	TGTGCCAGCAGCCCCCAGGGGATTAATGAAAAACTGTTTTTT	CASSPQGINEKLFF
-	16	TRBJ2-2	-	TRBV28	TGTGCCAGCAATATTCCGGGACAACGAAACACCGGGGAGCTGTTTTTT	CASNIPGQRNTGELFF
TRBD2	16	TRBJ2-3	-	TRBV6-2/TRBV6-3	TGTGCCAGCAGTTACATCCTAGCGGGACAAACAGATACGCAGTATTTT	CASSYILAGQTDTQYF
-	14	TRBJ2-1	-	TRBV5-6	TGTGCCAGCAGCTTTCACGGGTTCGACAATGAGCAGTTCTTC	CASSFHGFDNEQFF
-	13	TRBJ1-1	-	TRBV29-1	TGCAGCGTTGATACAGGTCTGAACACTGAAGCTTTCTTT	CSVDTGLNTEAFF
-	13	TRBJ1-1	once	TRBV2	TGTGCCAGCAAGGGCCAGGGCGACACTGAAGCTTTCTTT	CASKGQGDTEAFF